Shown below are 2 T cell receptor beta chains from a single sample sequenced in a study of T cell changes during pregnancy in multiple sclerosis. The repertoire was sequenced with immunoSEQ multiplex PCR; TCRdb's copy has only in-frame clones and lacks some. The sample shows tens of thousands of clones, 75% to 95% of them seen only once. The specimen comprised CD4+ T cells from peripheral blood mononuclear cells, sampled in the second trimester of pregnancy. Every receptor here comes from a female donor with multiple sclerosis, enrolled in a pregnancy study.

The chain employs TRBV6-5 and TRBJ2-7; 7 nucleotides align to TRBD1. The CDR3 is made up of 15 amino acids. The V gene's germline CDR1 is MNHEY and CDR2 SVGAGI. J gave up 0 bases and V 6 bases, and 8 bases lay outside the gene matches. CDR3 loop: CASSSTGTVSYEQYF. Written as DNA, the CDR3 is TGTGCCAGCAGCTCCACCGGGACAGTCTCCTACGAGCAGTACTTC.

The V gene is TRBV27, the J gene TRBJ2-7, with 10 bases aligning to TRBD1. Losses at the gene ends were 5 bases for V and 3 bases for J; bases not matched to a gene: 1. Germline values: CDR1 MNHEY, CDR2 SMNVEV (reference sequence). This CDR3 is 13 amino acids long. In DNA, the CDR3 is TGTGCCAGCAGTCGGACAGGGGGCTACGAGCAGTACTTC. This translates into CASSRTGGYEQYF.